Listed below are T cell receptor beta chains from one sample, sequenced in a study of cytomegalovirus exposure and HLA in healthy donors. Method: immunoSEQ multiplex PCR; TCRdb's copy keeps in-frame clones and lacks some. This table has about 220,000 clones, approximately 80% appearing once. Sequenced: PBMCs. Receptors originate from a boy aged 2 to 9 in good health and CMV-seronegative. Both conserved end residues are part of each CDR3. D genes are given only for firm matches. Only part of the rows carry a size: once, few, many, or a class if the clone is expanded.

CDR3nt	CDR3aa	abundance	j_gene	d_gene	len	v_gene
TGTGCCAGTAGTATAGGGACACTGTCGAACACTGAAGCTTTCTTT	CASSIGTLSNTEAFF	.	TRBJ1-1	.	15	TRBV19
TGTGCCAGCAGGACCGGGACAGGACTCCTACATGGCTACACCTTC	CASRTGTGLLHGYTF	.	TRBJ1-2	TRBD1	15	TRBV5-8
TGTGCCAGCAGCTCAACGGGACAGGGTATCTACGAGCAGTACTTC	CASSSTGQGIYEQYF	.	TRBJ2-7	TRBD1	15	TRBV7-8
TGCGCCAGCAGCCAAGGGCCCGGGGGACTACGCACAGATACGCAGTATTTT	CASSQGPGGLRTDTQYF	.	TRBJ2-3	TRBD2	17	TRBV4-1
TGTGCCAGCAGCCCTGCGACCCGGGACAGGGGATGGGAGACCCAGTACTTC	CASSPATRDRGWETQYF	few	TRBJ2-5	TRBD1	17	TRBV4-2
TGTGCCAGCTCACCAGCAGGCGTCCGGGAGGATGCTTTCTTT	CASSPAGVREDAFF	.	TRBJ1-1	.	14	TRBV18
TGTGCCAGCAGCCCGATGACTAGAGACAGCGGGGAGCTGTTTTTT	CASSPMTRDSGELFF	.	TRBJ2-2	.	15	TRBV5-4
TGCGCCAGGAAGGGACTAGCGGGGACCGGGGAGCTGTTTTTT	CARKGLAGTGELFF	.	TRBJ2-2	TRBD2	14	TRBV5-1
TGCGCCAGCAGCCAAGATCCGCCGGGAAGAATGACAGATACGCAGTATTTT	CASSQDPPGRMTDTQYF	.	TRBJ2-3	.	17	TRBV4-1
TGTGCCAGCAGCGACGGACTAGTCGAGACCCAGTACTTC	CASSDGLVETQYF	.	TRBJ2-5	TRBD2	13	TRBV7-9
TGTGCCAGCAGCTCCCCACATTTTGGCACTGACAGGGAGCGCTACAATGAGCAGTTCTTC	CASSSPHFGTDRERYNEQFF	.	TRBJ2-1	TRBD1	20	TRBV7-6
TGTGCCAGCAGCCTCGGGACGAACACCGGGGAGCTGTTTTTT	CASSLGTNTGELFF	.	TRBJ2-2	.	14	TRBV7-6
TGTGCCAGCAGTCCTAGACAGCTCCCGCCCTACGAGCAGTACTTC	CASSPRQLPPYEQYF	.	TRBJ2-7	.	15	TRBV27
TGTGCCAGCAGCTTAGTGGTTGTTAGCGGAGCCTCCTACGAGCAGTACTTC	CASSLVVVSGASYEQYF	.	TRBJ2-7	.	17	TRBV7-8
TGTGCCAGTAGTAGGGGACTAGCGTTTGCGATCTCCTACGAGCAGTACTTC	CASSRGLAFAISYEQYF	.	TRBJ2-7	TRBD2	17	TRBV19
TGTGCCAGCAGCGTAGAGACAGTCCTAAATTCACCCCTCCACTTT	CASSVETVLNSPLHF	.	TRBJ1-6	.	15	TRBV9
TGTGCCAGCAGCTTGACGCAGGGGTATAGCCACAATGAGCAGTTCTTC	CASSLTQGYSHNEQFF	.	TRBJ2-1	.	16	TRBV5-6
TGTGCCAGCTCACCACGTCCTGGCGGGGTCTCCTACAATGAGCAGTTCTTC	CASSPRPGGVSYNEQFF	few	TRBJ2-1	.	17	TRBV18
TGTGCCAGCAGCTCGGGGGGGGACACTGAAGCTTTCTTT	CASSSGGDTEAFF	.	TRBJ1-1	.	13	TRBV7-3
TGTGCCAGCTCACCGGGACAGGCTACGCAGTATTTT	CASSPGQATQYF	.	TRBJ2-3	TRBD1	12	TRBV18
TGTGCCAGCAGCTTAGGGACAGGGGCTACAGATACGCAGTATTTT	CASSLGTGATDTQYF	.	TRBJ2-3	TRBD1	15	TRBV7-9
TGTGCCAGCAGCCTAGGGACAGGCAGCACCTACGAGCAGTACTTC	CASSLGTGSTYEQYF	.	TRBJ2-7	TRBD1	15	TRBV13
TGTGCCAGCAGTTACGAGGGGGGGAGCACTGAAGCTTTCTTT	CASSYEGGSTEAFF	.	TRBJ1-1	.	14	TRBV6-6
TGTGCCAGCAGCCCCGGGACTGGAGCTAGCACAGATACGCAGTATTTT	CASSPGTGASTDTQYF	.	TRBJ2-3	.	16	TRBV5-4
TGTGCCAGCAGCTTCGACCCGGGACAGGGTAATTCACCCCTCCACTTT	CASSFDPGQGNSPLHF	once	TRBJ1-6	TRBD1	16	TRBV4-2
TGTGCCAGCAGTCCGGGACTAGGAAACAATGAGCAGTTCTTC	CASSPGLGNNEQFF	few	TRBJ2-1	TRBD2	14	TRBV6-4
TGTGCCAGCAGCTTGGGGGCTAGCGGGAGCTATGAGCAGTTCTTC	CASSLGASGSYEQFF	.	TRBJ2-1	TRBD2	15	TRBV5-4
TGTGCCAGTAGTATCGATAGCGGGAGTGGATACAATGAGCAGTTCTTC	CASSIDSGSGYNEQFF	.	TRBJ2-1	TRBD2	16	TRBV19
TGTGCCAGCGGGTCCGGGCCATCCTACGAGCAGTACTTC	CASGSGPSYEQYF	.	TRBJ2-7	.	13	TRBV10-3
TGTGCCAGCAGCGTAGGGGGGGGACCTAATTCACCCCTCCACTTT	CASSVGGGPNSPLHF	.	TRBJ1-6	.	15	TRBV9
TGTGCCAGCAGCGTAGCAATCCGTTCTAGCGTTCCCACCGGGGAGCTGTTTTTT	CASSVAIRSSVPTGELFF	.	TRBJ2-2	.	18	TRBV9
TGCAGCGTTTTTGGAACGGACAGGGAGCGCCAAGCTTTCTTT	CSVFGTDRERQAFF	.	TRBJ1-1	TRBD1	14	TRBV29-1
TGCACCAGCAGCCACCCCTCCCCGGGGTCGGGGGGCTACACCTTC	CTSSHPSPGSGGYTF	.	TRBJ1-2	.	15	TRBV1
TGTGCCAGTAGTAAGTCAGGGGGCGCGGGCACTGAAGCTTTCTTT	CASSKSGGAGTEAFF	.	TRBJ1-1	TRBD1	15	TRBV19
TGTGCCAGCAGGTCGGGGGCAGATACGCAGTATTTT	CASRSGADTQYF	once	TRBJ2-3	.	12	TRBV6-5
TGTGCCTGGAGAGGACAGGGGGCGGGGGAGCAGTACTTC	CAWRGQGAGEQYF	once	TRBJ2-7	TRBD1	13	TRBV30
TGCGCCAGCAGCTCGGGGAGCATGAACACTGAAGCTTTCTTT	CASSSGSMNTEAFF	.	TRBJ1-1	.	14	TRBV5-1
TGTGCCAGCAGTGAGGGACAGGGGAACTATGGCTACACCTTC	CASSEGQGNYGYTF	.	TRBJ1-2	TRBD1	14	TRBV2
TGTGCCAGTAGCGACAGGACTAACTATGGCTACACCTTC	CASSDRTNYGYTF	.	TRBJ1-2	.	13	TRBV19
TGTGCCTGGAGTAGCCGGGCCAGGGGTTCACCCCTCCACTTT	CAWSSRARGSPLHF	few	TRBJ1-6	.	14	TRBV30
TGTGCCAGCAGTCAGAGCGGGAGGGCCCGGGGCGGGGAGCTGTTTTTT	CASSQSGRARGGELFF	once	TRBJ2-2	TRBD2	16	TRBV7-8